This record looks at one TCR beta chain sequence and its context. Its target is not known. This record belongs to a study of shared clonotypes between healthy human individuals. Across the whole study: The study enrolled a couple of women and a few men aged 18 to 49. Overall study findings and caveats: On the whole, naive subsets had larger estimated richness than memory subsets had. The sampled material consisted only of blood, and tissue repertoires are likely to differ.

Some 30,000 T cell genomes (approximately 190 ng DNA) went into each sorted-subset replicate. Sequenced by immunoSEQ multiplex PCR; TCRdb stores in-frame clones only, minus some. This table has more than 900,000 clones, about 84% appearing once. Germline loops: CDR1 SGHRS, CDR2 YFSETQ. V was pared by 3 bases and J by 9 bases, with 16 bases between. The CDR3 covers 15 residues. The clonotype comes from a man aged 18-30 years in good health. Some clones in this sample may be carry-over from other donors' samples. The rearrangement joins TRBV5-1 to TRBJ1-6; TRBD1 might be the D (5 bases). Specimen: memory CD4+ T cells from PBMCs. Subset here: CD45RA-negative fraction. The CDR3: CASSWNTQGGSPLHF. In DNA form, the CDR3 reads TGCGCCAGCAGCTGGAACACTCAGGGAGGTTCACCCCTCCACTTT.